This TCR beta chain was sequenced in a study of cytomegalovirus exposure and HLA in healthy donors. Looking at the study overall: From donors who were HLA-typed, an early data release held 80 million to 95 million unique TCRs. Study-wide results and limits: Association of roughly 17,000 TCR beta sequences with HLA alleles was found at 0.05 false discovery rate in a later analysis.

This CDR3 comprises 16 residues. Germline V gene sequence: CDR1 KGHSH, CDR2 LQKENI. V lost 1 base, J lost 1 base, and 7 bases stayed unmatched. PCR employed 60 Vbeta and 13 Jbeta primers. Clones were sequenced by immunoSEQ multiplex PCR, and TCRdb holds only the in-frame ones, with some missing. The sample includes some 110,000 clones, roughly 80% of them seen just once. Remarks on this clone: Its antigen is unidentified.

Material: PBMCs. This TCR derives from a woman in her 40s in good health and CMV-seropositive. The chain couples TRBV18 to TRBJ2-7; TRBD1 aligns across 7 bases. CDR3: CASSPLDRVGSYEQYF. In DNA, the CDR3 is TGTGCCAGCTCACCACTCGACAGGGTTGGATCCTACGAGCAGTACTTC.